This entry concerns a single T cell receptor beta chain. The target antigen is unknown. These data originate in a study of T cells in localized non-small cell lung cancer. CDR1 DFQATT and CDR2 SNEGSKA come from the germline V gene (reference sequence). Trimming left V 5 bases short and J 4 bases short, with 9 bases between. The CDR3 runs 11 residues. Study findings and constraints: Adjacent lung was found to contain a median about 55 of the top 100 tumor clones.

The table came from immunoSEQ multiplex PCR; TCRdb's copy has only in-frame clones and leaves some out. Found here are some 50,000 clones, approximately 86% of them singletons; the top ten hold roughly a sixth. The input for sequencing was PBMCs, taken before any cancer treatment. V usage is TRBV20-1 and J usage is TRBJ2-7; D is perhaps TRBD1 (6 bases). This clonotype originated in a female donor with stage II lung adenocarcinoma. The CDR3 loop is CSAETGYEQYF. The CDR3 DNA follows: TGCAGTGCTGAAACAGGGTACGAGCAGTACTTC.